This TCR beta chain appears in the sequencing data of a study of blood T cell repertoires in COVID-19. In the original processing: Amplifying reference gene primers gave estimates of nucleated cell counts. The table came from immunoSEQ multiplex PCR; TCRdb's copy has only in-frame clones and leaves some out. V, J and clone size were drawn from that table, and D and trimming were deduced from the DNA. Here the sample spans approximately 58,000 clones, around four fifths being singletons. V lost 3 bases to trimming and J lost 0 bases, with 8 bases between them. The CDR3 is made up of 13 amino acids. Per germline, CDR1 DFQATT and CDR2 SNEGSKA (reference sequence). While infection was still active, Seattle patients were enrolled and then followed longitudinally.

The source is a man between 60 and 70 years old with COVID-19, enrolled during active disease. Sequencing was performed on peripheral blood. The genes are TRBV20-1 and TRBJ1-2; D not resolved. CDR3 bases: TGCAGTGCTAGTAACGGTACTAACTATGGCTACACCTTC. It codes for CSASNGTNYGYTF.